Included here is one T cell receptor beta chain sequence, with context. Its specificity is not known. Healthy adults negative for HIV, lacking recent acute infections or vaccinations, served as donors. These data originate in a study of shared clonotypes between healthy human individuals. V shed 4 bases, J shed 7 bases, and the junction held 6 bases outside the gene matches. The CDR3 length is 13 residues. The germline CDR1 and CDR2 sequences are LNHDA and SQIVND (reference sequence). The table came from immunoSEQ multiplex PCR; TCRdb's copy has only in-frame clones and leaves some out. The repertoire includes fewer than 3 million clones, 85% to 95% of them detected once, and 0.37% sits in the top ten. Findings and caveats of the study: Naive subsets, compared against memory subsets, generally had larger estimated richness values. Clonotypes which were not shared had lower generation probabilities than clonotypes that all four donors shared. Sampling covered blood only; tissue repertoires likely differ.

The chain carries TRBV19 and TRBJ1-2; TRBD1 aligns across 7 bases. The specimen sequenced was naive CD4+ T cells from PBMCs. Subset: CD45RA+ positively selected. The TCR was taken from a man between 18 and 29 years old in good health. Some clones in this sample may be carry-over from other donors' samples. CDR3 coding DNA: TGTGCCAGTAGTACGACAGGGTTGCGTGGCTACACCTTC. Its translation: CASSTTGLRGYTF.